What follows describes a single T cell receptor (beta chain). Only in-frame clones appear in the TCRdb table, and some are missing; sequencing was by immunoSEQ multiplex PCR. The profile shows about 150,000 clones, 84% of them singletons. The sample is drawn from a study of blood T cell repertoires in COVID-19. Trimming left V 5 bases short and J 1 base short, with 17 bases between. The V gene's germline CDR1 is LNHDA and CDR2 SQIVND (reference sequence). This CDR3 comprises 16 residues. The sequencing input was peripheral blood. The chain recombines TRBV19 with TRBJ1-2; D unclear. This TCR was sampled from a human donor in a cohort sampled during active COVID-19. This CDR3 is CASSLQHADFNYGYTF. In DNA, the CDR3 is TGTGCCAGTAGTCTGCAACACGCCGATTTTAACTATGGCTACACCTTC.